This T cell receptor beta chain was retrieved from a study of blood T cell repertoires in COVID-19. Across the whole study: Samples taken during acute and convalescent COVID-19 were collected in the United States, Italy and Spain. T cells, B-cell-depleted T cells, or PBMCs provided the cDNA or gDNA that served as material.

Germline loops: CDR1 SGHVS, CDR2 FNYEAQ. With 5 bases removed from V and 7 bases from J, the gap between germline ends came to 19 bases. The CDR3 runs 15 residues. The method was immunoSEQ multiplex PCR; TCRdb's version includes in-frame clones alone and lacks a portion of them. The data hold about 150,000 clones, with over 75% observed a single time. The TCR was taken from a human donor in a cohort sampled during active COVID-19. The material sequenced was peripheral blood. This sequence joins TRBV7-6 and TRBJ2-3; tentatively, D is TRBD1 (5 bases). The CDR3 bases are TGTGCCAGCAGCGGAAGGTTGCAGGGTATAAATACGCAGTATTTT. Protein product: CASSGRLQGINTQYF. Supplemented by reference TRBV7-6 and TRBJ2-3, the full variable domain reads GAGVSQSPRYKVTKRGQDVALRCDPISGHVSLYWYRQALGQGPEFLTYFNYEAQQDKSGLPNDRFSAERPEGSISTLTIQRTEQRDSAMYRCASSGRLQGINTQYFGPGTRLTVL.